This T cell receptor beta chain was sequenced in a study of cytomegalovirus exposure and HLA in healthy donors. Overall study findings and caveats: Many donors carried some public TCRs, although rarity characterized most TCR sequences. In a later analysis, several top co-occurrence clusters appeared linked to parvovirus B19, influenza, CMV and Epstein-Barr virus. According to an earlier analysis, most TCR beta V segments yielded productive rearrangements about 87% or about 30% of the time. Sequencing likely produced, as an artifact, a cluster of highly shared sequence variants.

Germline loops: CDR1 LNHNV, CDR2 YYDKDF (reference sequence). J lost 5 bases, V lost 0 bases, and 6 bases had no gene match. This CDR3 has 16 residues. Concerning this clone itself: The antigen remains undetermined.

The PCR had 60 Vbeta and 13 Jbeta primers. Assay: immunoSEQ multiplex PCR; the TCRdb copy retains only in-frame clones and omits some. The repertoire holds approximately 100,000 clones, with roughly 70% as singletons. This receptor was taken from a woman in her 50s in good health and CMV-seronegative. The sequenced material came from PBMCs. The chain combines TRBV15 with TRBJ2-5; 10 nucleotides line up with TRBD2. The CDR3 sequence is CATSREGSGGSETQYF. For the CDR3, the DNA is TGTGCCACCAGCAGAGAGGGTAGCGGGGGGTCGGAGACCCAGTACTTC.